This is a list of T cell receptor beta chains from one sample in a study of cytomegalovirus exposure and HLA in healthy donors. TCRdb's table, derived via immunoSEQ multiplex PCR, lists solely in-frame clones and lacks some. Among some 200,000 clones listed, 79% were seen once. Sequenced material: PBMCs. The receptor source for this set is a man over 45 in good health and CMV-seronegative. Each CDR3 is given with its conserved first and last residue. The D gene is left open where the match is weak. Expanded clones are given a class, and other clones once, few, many or no size at all.

TRBD2 | TRBJ2-1 | TRBV14 | . | CASSQGLAGGPGQQFF | TGTGCCAGCAGCCAGGGACTAGCGGGAGGGCCAGGTCAGCAGTTCTTC
TRBD1 | TRBJ1-1 | TRBV27 | . | CASSFSTGGVSEAFF | TGTGCCAGCAGTTTCTCGACAGGGGGCGTCTCTGAAGCTTTCTTT
. | TRBJ2-1 | TRBV7-9 | . | CASSFYRTSYNEQFF | TGTGCCAGCAGCTTTTACAGAACGTCGTACAATGAGCAGTTCTTC
TRBD2 | TRBJ2-3 | TRBV5-1 | . | CASSLDLAGGRGDTQYF | TGCGCCAGCAGCTTGGATCTAGCGGGAGGGCGAGGGGATACGCAGTATTTT
. | TRBJ2-2 | TRBV19 | . | CASKSPPPAGELFF | TGTGCCAGTAAGTCCCCTCCTCCAGCCGGGGAGCTGTTTTTT
TRBD2 | TRBJ2-5 | TRBV5-1 | . | CASSLGRLAGVYKSETQYF | TGCGCCAGCAGCTTGGGAAGACTAGCGGGAGTCTACAAATCCGAGACCCAGTACTTC
TRBD2 | TRBJ2-5 | TRBV11-2 | few | CASSPLAGGPFGTQYF | TGTGCCAGCAGTCCTCTAGCGGGAGGGCCTTTCGGGACCCAGTACTTC
. | TRBJ1-3 | TRBV25-1 | . | CASTSSGNTIYF | TGTGCCAGCACTAGCTCTGGAAACACCATATATTTT
. | TRBJ2-5 | TRBV6-1 | . | CASRVGQLGETQYF | TGTGCCAGCAGGGTTGGACAGTTAGGAGAGACCCAGTACTTC
. | TRBJ2-2 | TRBV7-9 | . | CASSLATGWTGELFF | TGTGCCAGCAGCTTAGCTACAGGGTGGACCGGGGAGCTGTTTTTT
TRBD1 | TRBJ1-5 | TRBV28 | . | CASSTDRATNQPQHF | TGTGCCAGCAGTACGGACAGGGCGACTAATCAGCCCCAGCATTTT
TRBD2 | TRBJ2-7 | TRBV2 | . | CASNSGRSGSEQYF | TGTGCCAGCAACTCCGGGAGGTCCGGCAGCGAGCAGTACTTC
TRBD2 | TRBJ2-1 | TRBV7-8 | . | CASSLVLAGNSYNEQFF | TGTGCCAGCAGCTTAGTCCTAGCGGGAAACTCCTACAATGAGCAGTTCTTC
TRBD2 | TRBJ2-7 | TRBV6-6 | . | CASSYGLAGNYEQYF | TGTGCCAGCAGTTACGGACTAGCGGGAAACTACGAGCAGTACTTC
. | TRBJ1-3 | TRBV27 | . | CASSPLYQGTGNTIYF | TGTGCCAGCAGTCCCCTCTATCAGGGTACTGGAAACACCATATATTTT
. | TRBJ1-5 | TRBV9 | . | CASSVEGNSNQPQHF | TGTGCCAGCAGCGTAGAGGGGAATAGCAATCAGCCCCAGCATTTT
. | TRBJ2-7 | TRBV9 | few | CASSVGQGPYEQYF | TGTGCCAGCAGCGTAGGGCAGGGTCCCTACGAGCAGTACTTC
. | TRBJ1-5 | TRBV18 | . | CASSPLVGERPQHF | TGTGCCAGCTCACCTCTGGTGGGAGAGAGGCCCCAGCATTTT
. | TRBJ2-5 | TRBV6-5 | . | CASSWARGGGWETQYF | TGTGCCAGCAGTTGGGCCCGAGGGGGGGGGTGGGAGACCCAGTACTTC
. | TRBJ1-5 | TRBV2 | . | CASSAGLFQPQHF | TGTGCCAGCAGTGCAGGGCTGTTTCAGCCCCAGCATTTT
. | TRBJ1-2 | TRBV4-1 | . | CASRPWEGVYGYTF | TGCGCCAGCAGACCGTGGGAGGGCGTCTATGGCTACACCTTC
TRBD2 | TRBJ2-7 | TRBV11-2 | . | CASSPLGSGTDYEQYF | TGTGCCAGCAGCCCCCTGGGTAGCGGGACCGACTACGAGCAGTACTTC
. | TRBJ1-4 | TRBV7-3 | . | CASSLEAGDGEKLFF | TGTGCCAGCAGCTTAGAGGCAGGGGATGGGGAAAAACTGTTTTTT
. | TRBJ2-1 | TRBV28 | . | CASSSGTAYYNEQFF | TGTGCCAGCAGTTCCGGGACTGCCTATTACAATGAGCAGTTCTTC
TRBD1 | TRBJ1-5 | TRBV27 | . | CASSSILGTGGPNQPQHF | TGTGCCAGCAGTTCCATCTTGGGGACAGGGGGACCCAATCAGCCCCAGCATTTT
. | TRBJ2-7 | TRBV4-1 | once | CASSHLFARGYEQYF | TGCGCCAGCAGCCACCTCTTCGCCCGGGGCTACGAGCAGTACTTC
TRBD2 | TRBJ2-3 | TRBV28 | . | CASRPPGLAGEIDTQYF | TGTGCCAGCAGACCACCGGGACTAGCGGGAGAGATAGATACGCAGTATTTT
. | TRBJ2-7 | TRBV6-6 | . | CASSYGAEGVEQYF | TGTGCCAGCAGCTATGGGGCGGAGGGCGTCGAGCAGTACTTC
. | TRBJ1-1 | TRBV7-2 | . | CASSITGTINTEAFF | TGTGCCAGCAGCATAACGGGGACAATCAACACTGAAGCTTTCTTT
TRBD1 | TRBJ2-7 | TRBV14 | few | CASSRLGTGDTEQYF | TGTGCCAGCAGCCGCCTCGGGACAGGGGATACCGAGCAGTACTTC
. | TRBJ2-1 | TRBV7-9 | once | CASSLGSVTYNEQFF | TGTGCCAGCAGCTTAGGCTCAGTCACCTACAATGAGCAGTTCTTC
. | TRBJ2-1 | TRBV27 | . | CASSLWRGNRVNEQFF | TGTGCCAGCAGTTTATGGCGGGGAAACAGAGTCAATGAGCAGTTCTTC
. | TRBJ2-7 | TRBV11-2 | . | CASSLDPAGKQYF | TGTGCCAGCAGCTTAGATCCCGCAGGGAAGCAGTACTTC
TRBD1 | TRBJ2-1 | TRBV28 | . | CASRGGRTGRNEQFF | TGTGCCAGCAGGGGGGGTCGGACAGGGCGCAATGAGCAGTTCTTC
TRBD2 | TRBJ2-1 | TRBV7-2 | . | CASSLDQLAGIEQFF | TGTGCCAGCAGCTTAGATCAACTAGCGGGAATTGAGCAGTTCTTC
. | TRBJ2-7 | TRBV4-1 | few | CASSQEERGYEQYF | TGCGCCAGCAGCCAAGAGGAAAGGGGCTACGAGCAGTACTTC
. | TRBJ2-5 | TRBV28 | . | CASSLPSETQYF | TGTGCCAGCAGTTTACCATCAGAGACCCAGTACTTC
TRBD2 | TRBJ2-2 | TRBV10-3 | few | CAISESKAGGPAGELFF | TGTGCCATCAGTGAGTCGAAGGCGGGAGGGCCGGCCGGGGAGCTGTTTTTT
TRBD2 | TRBJ2-1 | TRBV28 | once | CASSVSTSGRRRNEQFF | TGTGCCAGCAGTGTCTCGACTAGCGGGAGGAGGAGGAATGAGCAGTTCTTC
TRBD1 | TRBJ1-1 | TRBV29-1 | . | CSVEEGSGGTEAFF | TGCAGCGTTGAAGAAGGGTCAGGGGGCACTGAAGCTTTCTTT
. | TRBJ2-7 | TRBV10-2 | . | CASSDPTETSYEQYF | TGCGCCAGCAGTGACCCGACAGAAACCTCCTACGAGCAGTACTTC
. | TRBJ2-7 | TRBV7-9 | . | CASSLAHGTAYEQYF | TGTGCCAGCAGCTTAGCGCACGGAACAGCCTACGAGCAGTACTTC
. | TRBJ2-7 | TRBV5-4 | . | CASSLELDKSYEQYF | TGTGCCAGCAGCTTGGAGCTGGACAAATCCTACGAGCAGTACTTC
TRBD2 | TRBJ2-7 | TRBV30 | . | CAWSAQREVQYF | TGTGCCTGGAGCGCTCAACGGGAGGTCCAGTACTTC
. | TRBJ2-7 | TRBV30 | . | CAWSDRFHEQYF | TGTGCCTGGAGTGACAGGTTCCACGAGCAGTACTTC
. | TRBJ2-1 | TRBV5-6 | . | CASSSLGVYNEQFF | TGTGCCAGCAGCTCTTTAGGGGTATACAATGAGCAGTTCTTC
. | TRBJ2-3 | TRBV30 | few | CAWSRPTAYTDTQYF | TGTGCCTGGAGTCGCCCAACAGCCTACACAGATACGCAGTATTTT
. | TRBJ2-1 | TRBV12-2 | . | CASRLEVAGSRNEQFF | TGTGCAAGTCGCTTAGAGGTAGCGGGCTCTCGGAATGAGCAGTTCTTC
. | TRBJ2-7 | TRBV7-5 | . | CARSQGQRERRHEQYF | TGTGCCAGAAGCCAAGGCCAGCGGGAGAGGCGCCACGAGCAGTACTTC
TRBD1 | TRBJ1-1 | TRBV2 | . | CASRGQMNTEAFF | TGTGCCAGCAGGGGACAGATGAACACTGAAGCTTTCTTT
. | TRBJ1-4 | TRBV6-1 | . | CASKRQVNEKLFF | TGTGCCAGCAAGAGACAGGTTAATGAAAAACTGTTTTTT
. | TRBJ2-2 | TRBV7-9 | few | CASRGGTNTGELFF | TGTGCCAGCAGGGGAGGAACGAACACCGGGGAGCTGTTTTTT
. | TRBJ2-6 | TRBV30 | . | CAWTGGADVLTF | TGTGCCTGGACTGGAGGGGCCGACGTCCTGACTTTC
TRBD2 | TRBJ2-1 | TRBV5-6 | . | CASRGLAGFSYNEQFF | TGTGCCAGCAGGGGACTAGCCGGTTTCTCCTACAATGAGCAGTTCTTC
TRBD2 | TRBJ2-7 | TRBV29-1 | . | CSVAGTSGNLFSYEQYF | TGCAGCGTGGCCGGTACTAGCGGGAACCTCTTCTCCTACGAGCAGTACTTC
. | TRBJ1-1 | TRBV7-2 | . | CASSRGAPGVGNTEAFF | TGTGCCAGCAGCCGAGGGGCTCCGGGGGTCGGGAACACTGAAGCTTTCTTT
TRBD2 | TRBJ2-3 | TRBV30 | . | CAWSGTSGRATGTDTQYF | TGTGCCTGGAGTGGGACTAGCGGGAGGGCCACCGGCACAGATACGCAGTATTTT
TRBD1 | TRBJ1-2 | TRBV29-1 | . | CSAGRPGQGYGYTF | TGCAGCGCCGGCCGGCCGGGACAGGGGTATGGCTACACCTTC